The rows below give T cell receptor beta chains drawn from one sample of a study of blood T cell repertoires in COVID-19. This table comes from immunoSEQ multiplex PCR, and its TCRdb copy is limited to in-frame clones, with some not included. Altogether roughly 110,000 clones are present, 85% being singletons, with the ten largest covering 3.4%. The sequencing sample was made of peripheral blood. The receptors were sampled from a man aged 35 to 55 with acute or convalescent COVID-19. CDR3s include the opening cysteine and the closing phenylalanine or tryptophan. The D gene is left open where the match is weak. Not all rows give a size; the values are once, few, many and, for expanded clones, a class.

v_call	clone_size	j_call	d_call	cdr3_length	cdr3_nt	cdr3_aa
TRBV7-3	once	TRBJ1-2	TRBD1	15	TGTGCCAGCAGCCCAGAGGGACAGGGTCGTTATGGCTACACCTTC	CASSPEGQGRYGYTF
TRBV5-1	-	TRBJ2-7	TRBD2	15	TGCGCCAGCAGCGGTGGACTAGCTGGTTTCTACGAGCAGTACTTC	CASSGGLAGFYEQYF
TRBV29-1	once	TRBJ2-5	-	11	TGCAGCGTCAGGACAGAAGAGACCCAGTACTTC	CSVRTEETQYF
TRBV12-5	-	TRBJ2-2	TRBD1	15	TGTGCTAGTGGTCGAGGACAGGGGAACACCGGGGAGCTGTTTTTT	CASGRGQGNTGELFF
TRBV11-2	-	TRBJ2-3	TRBD2	16	TGTGCCAGCAGCCCAGGGAGGGGAGGAGGCACAGATACGCAGTATTTT	CASSPGRGGGTDTQYF
TRBV7-3	few	TRBJ2-2	TRBD1	14	TGTGCCAGCAACCTTGGACAGGGGAGGGAGGAGCTGTTTTTT	CASNLGQGREELFF
TRBV5-1	once	TRBJ2-1	-	15	TGCGCCAGCAGCCGGACAGATAGCTCCTACAATGAGCAGTTCTTC	CASSRTDSSYNEQFF
TRBV30	many	TRBJ2-1	-	14	TGTGCCTGGAGTAAGCTTGCGACCTACAATGAGCAGTTCTTC	CAWSKLATYNEQFF
TRBV29-1	-	TRBJ1-2	TRBD1	15	TGCAGCGTTTTTACAGGGGGGCGGGTGGACTATGGCTACACCTTC	CSVFTGGRVDYGYTF
TRBV25-1	-	TRBJ2-7	TRBD1	14	TGTGCCAGCAGTGAATTGGACAGGGGTTACGAGCAGTACTTC	CASSELDRGYEQYF
TRBV10-3	-	TRBJ1-5	TRBD1	14	TGTGCCATCAGTGTTGGACAGGGGAATCAGCCCCAGCATTTT	CAISVGQGNQPQHF
TRBV5-3	-	TRBJ1-6	TRBD1	16	TGTGCCAGAAGCGAAGGGACAGGGGGCCATAATTCACCCCTCCACTTT	CARSEGTGGHNSPLHF
TRBV7-3	once	TRBJ2-6	-	16	TGTGCCAGCAGCTTTAACCCAGGGTCCGGGGCCAACGTCCTGACTTTC	CASSFNPGSGANVLTF
TRBV6-5	-	TRBJ1-6	TRBD1	13	TGTGCCAGCAGGGGACAGCCGAATTCACCCCTCCACTTT	CASRGQPNSPLHF
TRBV2	-	TRBJ2-2	TRBD1	14	TGTGCCAGTCGACAGGGTGAAGCGACCGGGGAGCTGTTTTTT	CASRQGEATGELFF
TRBV7-2	once	TRBJ1-4	-	12	TGTGCCAGCAGCCGCGTCAATGAAAAACTGTTTTTT	CASSRVNEKLFF
TRBV11-2	-	TRBJ1-2	TRBD1	14	TGTGCCAGCAGCTTGGGACAGGGGGCGCGTGGCTACACCTTC	CASSLGQGARGYTF
TRBV6-2/TRBV6-3	-	TRBJ1-5	TRBD1	15	TGTGCCAGCAGTGGACCGACAGGGCGCAATCAGCCCCAGCATTTT	CASSGPTGRNQPQHF
TRBV7-9	-	TRBJ1-6	TRBD1	14	TGTGCCAGCAGCTTGCAGGGGGTTCATTCACCCCTCCACTTT	CASSLQGVHSPLHF
TRBV12-3/TRBV12-4	once	TRBJ2-7	-	12	TGTGCCAGCAGTCCCATGGGGGGCGAGCAGTACTTC	CASSPMGGEQYF
TRBV5-6	few	TRBJ2-7	-	15	TGTGCCAGCAGCTTGGGGCCAGGGATCACCTACGAGCAGTACTTC	CASSLGPGITYEQYF
TRBV27	-	TRBJ2-1	TRBD1	15	TGTGCCAGCAGTTTACAGGGGGCCGGGCACAATGAGCAGTTCTTC	CASSLQGAGHNEQFF
TRBV19	-	TRBJ1-4	-	15	TGTGCCAGTAGTGAGACAGTAACTCTTAATGAAAAACTGTTTTTT	CASSETVTLNEKLFF
TRBV12-3/TRBV12-4	-	TRBJ2-5	-	13	TGTGCCAGCACCCTGGGAGGGGGAGAGACCCAGTACTTC	CASTLGGGETQYF
TRBV5-1	-	TRBJ1-4	TRBD1	15	TGCGCCAGCAGCGGGGGACAGCGCTTTAATGAAAAACTGTTTTTT	CASSGGQRFNEKLFF
TRBV21-1	-	TRBJ2-5	-	17	TGTGCCAGCATCGCGATGGGACTAGCTCCGTCGCAGGAGACCCAGTACTTC	CASIAMGLAPSQETQYF
TRBV11-2	-	TRBJ1-2	-	14	TGTGCCAGCACCCCGACAACAACTAACTATGGCTACACCTTC	CASTPTTTNYGYTF
TRBV4-3	-	TRBJ2-5	-	14	TGCGCCAGCAGCCAGTACGGGGCGGGGGAGACCCAGTACTTC	CASSQYGAGETQYF
TRBV6-2/TRBV6-3	-	TRBJ2-2	-	16	TGTGCCAGCAGTTCGTCGGCCCAGGGGGGAACCGGGGAGCTGTTTTTT	CASSSSAQGGTGELFF
TRBV12-3/TRBV12-4	-	TRBJ1-2	-	11	TGTGCCAGCAGTCTCAGGGGTGGCTACACCTTC	CASSLRGGYTF
TRBV24-1	-	TRBJ2-3	TRBD1	14	TGTGCCACCAGTCGACAGGGGCTCACAGATACGCAGTATTTT	CATSRQGLTDTQYF
TRBV30	-	TRBJ1-5	-	13	TGTGCCTGGAACTCTGGAGGCAATCAGCCCCAGCATTTT	CAWNSGGNQPQHF
TRBV4-1	few	TRBJ1-1	-	14	TGCGCCAGCAGGGGGACTTTGCGGAACACTGAAGCTTTCTTT	CASRGTLRNTEAFF
TRBV5-1	-	TRBJ2-7	TRBD1	16	TGCGCCAGCAGCTTGGCTCCCAGACAGGGTTCCTACGAGCAGTACTTC	CASSLAPRQGSYEQYF
TRBV7-8	-	TRBJ2-5	TRBD2	15	TGTGCCAGCAGCCTTAGACTAGCGGGGCAAGAGACCCAGTACTTC	CASSLRLAGQETQYF
TRBV4-1	-	TRBJ2-7	-	15	TGCGCCAGCAGCCAAGATCAGGCTGCTCCCCGGGAGCAGTACTTC	CASSQDQAAPREQYF
TRBV10-3	few	TRBJ1-6	TRBD1	14	TGTGCCATCAGTGGCACAGGGGATAATTCACCCCTCCACTTT	CAISGTGDNSPLHF
TRBV12-3/TRBV12-4	-	TRBJ2-7	-	11	TGTGCCAGCAGCAAACTCTACGAGCAGTACTTC	CASSKLYEQYF
TRBV19	-	TRBJ1-4	TRBD1	15	TGTGCCAGTAGTCCTCTCGGGACAGGAAATGAAAAACTGTTTTTT	CASSPLGTGNEKLFF
TRBV20-1	once	TRBJ2-5	-	18	TGCAGTGCTAGTCCCCAGGGGAAGGGGAGCGTTGCCGCGTTATCCCAGTACTTC	CSASPQGKGSVAALSQYF
TRBV27	few	TRBJ1-5	-	14	TGTGCCAGCAGTTACCGATTTGGGGCTCAGCCCCAGCATTTT	CASSYRFGAQPQHF
TRBV7-6	-	TRBJ2-1	-	15	TGTGCCAGCAGTCATGACAGTAGCTCCTACAATGAGCAGTTCTTC	CASSHDSSSYNEQFF
TRBV6-7	-	TRBJ2-6	-	15	TGTGCCAGCAGTTATGGCAGGACTGGGGCCAACGTCCTGACTTTC	CASSYGRTGANVLTF
TRBV3-1/TRBV3-2	few	TRBJ2-1	TRBD2	15	TGTGCCAGCAGTCCCGGGACTAGGGCCTACAATGAGCAGTTCTTC	CASSPGTRAYNEQFF
TRBV6-5	-	TRBJ2-1	TRBD2	11	TGTGCCAGCAGTTCGGGGGGAGAGCAGTTCTTC	CASSSGGEQFF